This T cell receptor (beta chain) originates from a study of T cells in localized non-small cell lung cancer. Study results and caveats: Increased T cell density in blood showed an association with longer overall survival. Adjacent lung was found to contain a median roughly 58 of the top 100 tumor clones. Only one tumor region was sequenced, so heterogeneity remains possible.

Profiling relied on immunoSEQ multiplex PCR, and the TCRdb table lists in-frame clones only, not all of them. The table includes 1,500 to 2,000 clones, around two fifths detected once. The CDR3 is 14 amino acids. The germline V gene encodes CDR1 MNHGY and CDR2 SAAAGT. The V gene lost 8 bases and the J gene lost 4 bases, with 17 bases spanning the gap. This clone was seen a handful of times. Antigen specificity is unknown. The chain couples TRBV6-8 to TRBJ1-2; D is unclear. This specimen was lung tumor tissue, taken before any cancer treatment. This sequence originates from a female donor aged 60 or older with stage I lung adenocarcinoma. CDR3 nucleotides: TGTGCCAGCCGTCCGACGGTGGGTAGCTATGGCTACACCTTC. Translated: CASRPTVGSYGYTF.